The 32 T cell receptor beta chains below all came from one sample that was sequenced in a study of lymphopenia after photon versus proton radiotherapy. Sequenced by immunoSEQ multiplex PCR; TCRdb stores in-frame clones only, minus some. The sample yields around 50,000 clones, 65% to 85% seen once. The material was peripheral blood, obtained from a patient treated with proton-based radiotherapy. Receptors originate from a man aged 55 to 70 with pancreatic cancer.

The chain uses TRBV7-2 and TRBJ2-7, with 7 bases matching TRBD1. Trimming took 2 bases from V and 3 from J; bases not matched to a gene: 7. CDR3 length: 15 amino acids. Germline V gene data show CDR1 as SGHTA and CDR2 as FQGNSA. CDR3 nucleotides: TGTGCCAGCAGCTTAATGTTGGGACAGAACTACGAGCAGTACTTC. This gives the protein CASSLMLGQNYEQYF.

V and J are TRBV19 and TRBJ2-1, with TRBD1 identical over 10 bases. The CDR3 consists of 15 residues. The V and J ends lost 7 bases and 1 base, in that order; junction bases with no gene match: 4. Germline lookup yields CDR1 LNHDA and CDR2 SQIVND (reference sequence). CDR3: CASKADRGSYNEQFF. In DNA form, the CDR3 reads TGTGCCAGTAAAGCGGACAGGGGGTCCTACAATGAGCAGTTCTTC. The complete variable domain, with remaining parts taken from reference TRBV19 and TRBJ2-1, reads DGGITQSPKYLFRKEGQNVTLSCEQNLNHDAMYWYRQDPGQGLRLIYYSQIVNDFQKGDIAEGYSVSREKKESFPLTVTSAQKNPTAFYLCASKADRGSYNEQFFGPGTRLTVL.

The J gene is TRBJ1-5, the V gene TRBV9; D not resolved. Per the germline V gene, CDR1 is SGDLS and CDR2 is YYNGEE. The CDR3 totals 14 residues. The germline V and J ends were trimmed by 0 bases and 2 bases, with 6 bases remaining between them. CDR3 loop: CASSVGVGNQPQHF. CDR3 nucleotides: TGTGCCAGCAGCGTAGGGGTTGGCAATCAGCCCCAGCATTTT.

The genes are TRBV18 and TRBJ1-1; D uncertain. Per the germline V gene, CDR1 is KGHSH and CDR2 is LQKENI. With 3 bases removed from V and 3 bases from J, the gap between germline ends came to 11 bases. The CDR3 is 14 amino acids. The CDR3 DNA follows: TGTGCCAGCTCACCGAGACATGGAGACACTGAAGCTTTCTTT. It encodes CASSPRHGDTEAFF.

CDR3 sequence (DNA): TGTGCCAGCTTTCCCCTAGCGGGAGTTATGGGCGAGCAGTACTTC. Encoded protein: CASFPLAGVMGEQYF. The gene calls are TRBV7-2 and TRBJ2-7; 10 bases match TRBD2. This CDR3 is built from 15 residues. The junction had 13 bases not matched to a gene; V was cut back by 8 bases and J by 6 bases. The germline gives CDR1 SGHTA, CDR2 FQGNSA.

This chain connects TRBV11-3 to TRBJ2-7; the D call may be TRBD1 or TRBD2 (5 bases each). V was clipped by 5 bases and J by 0 bases, with 17 bases between them. The CDR3 sequence is 16 residues long. Per germline, CDR1 SGHNT and CDR2 YENEEA. The CDR3 DNA sequence: TGTGCCAGCAGCCCCCAGCGAGGGGCGATCTCCTACGAGCAGTACTTC. This sequence encodes CASSPQRGAISYEQYF.

The rearrangement joins TRBV14 to TRBJ1-4, with D maybe TRBD1 (6 bases). With 4 bases removed from V and 5 bases from J, the gap between germline ends came to 14 bases. Looked up from germline, CDR1 is SGHDN and CDR2 is FVKESK. The CDR3 runs to 15 residues. CDR3 in amino acids: CASSLRQVRNEKLFF. The DNA of the CDR3 is TGTGCCAGCAGCCTTCGACAGGTTCGGAATGAAAAACTGTTTTTT.

The chain has TRBV11-3 and TRBJ1-3; D uncertain. CDR3 length equals 14 residues. Per the germline V gene, CDR1 is SGHNT and CDR2 is YENEEA. V was cut by 5 bases and J by 3 bases, with 11 bases left in between. CDR3 DNA sequence: TGTGCCAGCAGCCTTAGTACGGGTGGAAACACCATATATTTT. Its protein is CASSLSTGGNTIYF. Full variable domain (rest looked up from reference TRBV11-3 and TRBJ1-3): EAGVVQSPRYKIIEKKQPVAFWCNPISGHNTLYWYLQNLGQGPELLIRYENEEAVDDSQLPKDRFSAERLKGVDSTLKIQPAELGDSAVYLCASSLSTGGNTIYFGEGSWLTVV.

This clone was recorded a few times. The chain links TRBV19 to TRBJ1-5; the D is unclear. CDR3 size: 12 residues. V lost 10 bases and J lost 2, with 9 bases in between. Germline V lookup: CDR1 LNHDA, CDR2 SQIVND (reference sequence). In DNA form, the CDR3 reads TGTGCCACCGGCTGGCGCAATCAGCCCCAGCATTTT. This gives the protein CATGWRNQPQHF.

The chain employs TRBV19 and TRBJ2-5; no definite D call. Germline CDR1 is LNHDA and CDR2 is SQIVND (reference sequence). CDR3 length: 13 amino acids. Between the trimmed V and J ends, which lost 6 bases and 0 bases, there was a span of 8 bases. The CDR3 loop is CASRYKDQETQYF. The CDR3 nucleotides read TGTGCCAGTAGATACAAAGACCAAGAGACCCAGTACTTC.

The chain uses TRBV6-6 and TRBJ1-2; D gene unclear. The V and J ends lost 0 bases and 4 bases respectively, with 6 bases between them. CDR3 length equals 13 residues. Germline-derived CDR1 and CDR2 are MNHNY and SVGAGI (reference sequence). CDR3 DNA: TGTGCCAGCAGTTACTCGGCCACCTATGGCTACACCTTC. It translates to CASSYSATYGYTF.

This chain uses TRBV5-4 with TRBJ2-6, with D uncertain. V was cut by 0 bases and J by 0 bases, with 7 bases left in between. Germline V lookup: CDR1 SGHNT, CDR2 YYREEE (reference sequence). This CDR3 spans 16 amino acids. The CDR3 DNA follows: TGTGCCAGCAGCTTGGGAAGTAGCTCTGGGGCCAACGTCCTGACTTTC. Protein sequence: CASSLGSSSGANVLTF.

The chain combines TRBV19 with TRBJ1-1; D might be TRBD1 (6 bases). The germline V gene encodes CDR1 LNHDA and CDR2 SQIVND (reference sequence). Trimming removed 5 bases from V and 2 bases from J, with 15 bases in between. The CDR3 has 15 amino acids. Written as DNA, the CDR3 is TGTGCCAGTAGTCTAGGGGGGGTTAAAAACACTGAAGCTTTCTTT. Its protein product is CASSLGGVKNTEAFF.

The chain combines TRBV29-1 with TRBJ2-3; 7 bases align to TRBD2. V was clipped by 4 bases and J by 1 base; unmatched bases: 5. The CDR3 contains 14 residues. Germline CDR1 reads SQVTM; CDR2 reads ANQGSEA. The CDR3 reads CSVAVLAGTDTQYF. The CDR3 nucleotides read TGCAGCGTTGCCGTGCTAGCGGGCACAGATACGCAGTATTTT.

In this sample, this clone turned up a few times. The rearrangement joins TRBV27 to TRBJ1-5; D is possibly TRBD1 (6 bases). Germline lookup yields CDR1 MNHEY and CDR2 SMNVEV (reference sequence). This CDR3 comprises 13 residues. V lost 8 bases to trimming and J lost 3 bases, with 11 bases between them. The CDR3 here is CASPGGFNQPQHF. The CDR3 DNA reads TGTGCCAGCCCGGGGGGCTTCAATCAGCCCCAGCATTTT.

The chain couples TRBV15 to TRBJ1-2; D not certain. Germline assignment: CDR1 LNHNV and CDR2 YYDKDF (reference sequence). The V gene lost 5 bases and the J gene lost 8 bases, with 21 bases spanning the gap. There are 15 residues in the CDR3. The CDR3 DNA sequence: TGTGCCACCAGCGGAGGACGTGGAGGACGCGGGGGCTACACCTTC. As protein: CATSGGRGGRGGYTF.

The chain joins TRBV5-6 to TRBJ1-3, with D hard to call. V lost 1 base, J lost 4 bases, and 24 bases lay in between. Germline loops: CDR1 SGHDT, CDR2 YYEEEE. The CDR3 consists of 19 residues. The CDR3 sequence is CASSLLLRVGGGEGNTIYF. For the CDR3, the DNA is TGTGCCAGCAGCTTGCTTTTACGGGTAGGCGGTGGAGAAGGAAACACCATATATTTT.

This clone was picked up one time. The chain joins TRBV18 to TRBJ2-7, with TRBD1 matching over 9 bases. V was pared by 6 bases and J by 4 bases, with 25 bases of the junction left unmatched. Germline assignment: CDR1 KGHSH and CDR2 LQKENI. This CDR3 has 20 amino acids. CDR3 nucleotides: TGTGCCAGCTCGCTCAAAATAGAACTTTCTATCGGGACAGGGATATACGAGCAGTACTTC. Its protein is CASSLKIELSIGTGIYEQYF. Full variable domain (remainder filled in from reference TRBV18 and TRBJ2-7): NAGVMQNPRHLVRRRGQEARLRCSPMKGHSHVYWYRQLPEEGLKFMVYLQKENIIDESGMPKERFSAEFPKEGPSILRIQQVVRGDSAAYFCASSLKIELSIGTGIYEQYFGPGTRLTVT.

The chain has TRBV15 and TRBJ1-2; D is perhaps TRBD1 (5 bases). Germline V gene sequence: CDR1 LNHNV, CDR2 YYDKDF (reference sequence). This CDR3 comprises 12 residues. V was pared by 8 bases and J by 4 bases, with 11 bases between. CDR3 amino acids: CATGAEFYGYTF. CDR3 DNA: TGTGCCACCGGGGCCGAATTCTATGGCTACACCTTC. The whole variable domain, filled in from reference TRBV15 and TRBJ1-2, reads DAMVIQNPRYQVTQFGKPVTLSCSQTLNHNVMYWYQQKSSQAPKLLFHYYDKDFNNEADTPDNFQSRRPNTSFCFLDIRSPGLGDTAMYLCATGAEFYGYTFGSGTRLTVV.

The CDR3 loop is CASSLWQTMNTGELFF. The CDR3 coding sequence is TGTGCCAGCAGTTTATGGCAGACGATGAACACCGGGGAGCTGTTTTTT. This chain uses TRBV27 with TRBJ2-2, with D unresolved. The CDR3 runs 16 residues. The germline V gene has CDR1 MNHEY and CDR2 SMNVEV (reference sequence). Between the trimmed V and J ends, which lost 1 base and 1 base, there was a span of 10 bases.

The rearrangement uses TRBV5-6 and TRBJ2-7; tentatively, D is TRBD1 or TRBD2 (5 bases each). V was pared by 3 bases and J by 1 base, with 20 bases between. Looked up from germline, CDR1 is SGHDT and CDR2 is YYEEEE. The length of the CDR3 is 17 residues. CDR3 bases: TGTGCCAGCAGCTGGCGGGCTTTTGGGGGATCGTCCTACGAGCAGTACTTC. Its protein product is CASSWRAFGGSSYEQYF.

The chain couples TRBV28 to TRBJ2-3; TRBD2 aligns across 12 bases. J lost 2 bases, V lost 5 bases, and 8 bases had no gene match. There are 17 residues in the CDR3. Germline values: CDR1 MDHEN, CDR2 SYDVKM. CDR3 nucleotide sequence: TGTGCCAGCAGTGATCCACTAGCGGGAGGACACACAGATACGCAGTATTTT. Its protein product is CASSDPLAGGHTDTQYF.

V and J are TRBV7-8 and TRBJ2-2, with D perhaps matching TRBD2 (5 bases). This CDR3 contains 14 residues. The germline V and J ends were trimmed by 3 bases and 4 bases, with 9 bases remaining between them. Germline values: CDR1 SGHVS, CDR2 FQNEAQ. The DNA for the CDR3 is TGTGCCAGCAGCTTGGACTCGGCCACCGGGGAGCTGTTTTTT. This codes for CASSLDSATGELFF.

The chain couples TRBV19 to TRBJ1-5, with a possible D match to TRBD1 (5 bases). V lost 3 bases and J 6 bases, leaving 9 bases between the germline ends. There are 13 residues in the CDR3. Germline V gene data show CDR1 as LNHDA and CDR2 as SQIVND (reference sequence). The CDR3 DNA reads TGTGCCAGTAGTATCTCAGGGTTTCAGCCCCAGCATTTT. Amino acid sequence: CASSISGFQPQHF.

This chain links TRBV30 with TRBJ1-1, with D maybe TRBD1 (5 bases). The length of the CDR3 is 14 residues. Trimming pared 3 bases from V and 3 bases from J, leaving 14 bases between. From germline, CDR1 is GTSNPN and CDR2 SVGIG (reference sequence). CDR3 in amino acids: CAWSALWGDTEAFF. The CDR3 region has the DNA TGTGCCTGGAGCGCCTTATGGGGGGACACTGAAGCTTTCTTT.

This chain links TRBV2 with TRBJ2-3; tentative D call: TRBD1 (6 bases). V was shortened by 7 bases and J by 4 bases, with 18 bases between the two germline ends. Germline CDR1 is SNHLY and CDR2 is FYNNEI. The CDR3 covers 15 residues. In DNA, the CDR3 is TGTGCCAGCAATGTTCAGGGGAAGGGCCCAGATACGCAGTATTTT. Its translation is CASNVQGKGPDTQYF.

The chain links TRBV28 to TRBJ1-5; no firm D call. The CDR3 runs 13 residues. Trimming shortened V by 9 bases and J by 0 bases, and 9 bases separated the two germline ends. Looked up from germline, CDR1 is MDHEN and CDR2 is SYDVKM. This CDR3 reads CASKTVSNQPQHF. As DNA, the CDR3 is TGTGCCAGTAAGACGGTTAGCAATCAGCCCCAGCATTTT. Variable domain in full (rest from reference TRBV28 and TRBJ1-5): DVKVTQSSRYLVKRTGEKVFLECVQDMDHENMFWYRQDPGLGLRLIYFSYDVKMKEKGDIPEGYSVSREKKERFSLILESASTNQTSMYLCASKTVSNQPQHFGDGTRLSIL.

This clone was seen more than once but under ten times. CDR3 protein: CASSDHEQYF. The CDR3 DNA reads TGTGCCAGCAGTGACCACGAGCAGTACTTC. This chain joins TRBV25-1 and TRBJ2-7; D not certain. The germline CDR1 and CDR2 sequences are MGHDK and SYGVNS. Deletions cut 3 bases from V and 5 bases from J, with 2 bases between. The CDR3 runs 10 residues.

The chain uses TRBV15 and TRBJ1-1; D uncertain. The CDR3 covers 15 residues. Between the trimmed V and J ends, which lost 0 bases and 6 bases, there was a span of 14 bases. Looked up from germline, CDR1 is LNHNV and CDR2 is YYDKDF (reference sequence). The CDR3 nucleotides read TGTGCCACCAGCAGAGAGATGGGTTTTGGCGCTGAAGCTTTCTTT. Residues: CATSREMGFGAEAFF.

The chain carries TRBV6-5 and TRBJ2-7; 11 positions agree with TRBD2. CDR1 MNHEY and CDR2 SVGAGI come from the germline V gene. The CDR3 covers 15 residues. The V gene end was trimmed by 5 bases and the J gene end by 1 base; junction bases not matched to a gene: 4. The CDR3: CASSRTSGSSYEQYF. CDR3 sequence (DNA): TGTGCCAGCAGTCGGACTAGCGGGTCTTCCTACGAGCAGTACTTC.

J is TRBJ1-1 and V is TRBV28, with 10 bases fitting TRBD1. CDR1 is MDHEN and CDR2 is SYDVKM in the germline V gene. Trimming removed 5 bases from V and 5 bases from J; junction bases left unmatched: 8. The CDR3 is 15 amino acids. CDR3: CASSAIGQGGTEAFF. For the CDR3, the DNA is TGTGCCAGCAGTGCCATCGGACAGGGGGGAACTGAAGCTTTCTTT.

The V call is TRBV11-2, the J call TRBJ1-1; no firm D call. Germline-derived CDR1 and CDR2 are SGHAT and FQNNGV. There are 13 residues in the CDR3. V was shortened by 5 bases and J by 11 bases, with 18 bases between the two germline ends. The CDR3, as DNA: TGTGCCAGCAGCACCCTCAAGAATACGGAGGCTTTCTTT. Translating gives CASSTLKNTEAFF.